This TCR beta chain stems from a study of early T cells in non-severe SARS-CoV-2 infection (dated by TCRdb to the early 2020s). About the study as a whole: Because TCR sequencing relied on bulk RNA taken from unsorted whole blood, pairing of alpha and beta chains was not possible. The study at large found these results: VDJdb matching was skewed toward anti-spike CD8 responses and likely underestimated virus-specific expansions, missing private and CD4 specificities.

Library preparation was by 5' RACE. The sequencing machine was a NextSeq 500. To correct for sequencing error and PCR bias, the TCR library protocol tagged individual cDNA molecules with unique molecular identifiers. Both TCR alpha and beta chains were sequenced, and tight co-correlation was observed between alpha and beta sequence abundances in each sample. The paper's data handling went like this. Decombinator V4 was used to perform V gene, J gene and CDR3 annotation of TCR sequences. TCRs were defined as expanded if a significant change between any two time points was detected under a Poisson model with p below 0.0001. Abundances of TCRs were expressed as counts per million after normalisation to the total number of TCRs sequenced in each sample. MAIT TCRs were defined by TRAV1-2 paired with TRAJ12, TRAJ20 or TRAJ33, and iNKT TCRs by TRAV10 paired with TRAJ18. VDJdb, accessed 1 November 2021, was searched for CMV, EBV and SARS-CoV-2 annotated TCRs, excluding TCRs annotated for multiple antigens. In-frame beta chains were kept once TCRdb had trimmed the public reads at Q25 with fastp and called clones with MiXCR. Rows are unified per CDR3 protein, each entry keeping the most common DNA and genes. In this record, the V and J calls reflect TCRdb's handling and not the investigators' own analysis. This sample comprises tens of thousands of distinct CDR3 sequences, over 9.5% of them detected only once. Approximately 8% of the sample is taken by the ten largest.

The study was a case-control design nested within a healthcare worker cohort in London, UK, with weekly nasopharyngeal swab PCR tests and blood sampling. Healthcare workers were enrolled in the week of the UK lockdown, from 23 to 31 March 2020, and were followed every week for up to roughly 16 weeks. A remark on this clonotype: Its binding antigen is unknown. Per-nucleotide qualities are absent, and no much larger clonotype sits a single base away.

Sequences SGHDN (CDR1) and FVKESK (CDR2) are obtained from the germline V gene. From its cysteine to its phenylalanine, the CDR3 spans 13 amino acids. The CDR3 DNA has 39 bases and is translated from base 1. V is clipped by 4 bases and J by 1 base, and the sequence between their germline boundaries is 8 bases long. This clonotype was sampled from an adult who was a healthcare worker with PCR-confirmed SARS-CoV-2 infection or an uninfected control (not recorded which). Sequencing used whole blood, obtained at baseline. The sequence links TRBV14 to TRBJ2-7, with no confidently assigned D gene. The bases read TGTGCCAGCAGCCCGTCTGCTTCCTACGAGCAGTACTTC. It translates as CASSPSASYEQYF.